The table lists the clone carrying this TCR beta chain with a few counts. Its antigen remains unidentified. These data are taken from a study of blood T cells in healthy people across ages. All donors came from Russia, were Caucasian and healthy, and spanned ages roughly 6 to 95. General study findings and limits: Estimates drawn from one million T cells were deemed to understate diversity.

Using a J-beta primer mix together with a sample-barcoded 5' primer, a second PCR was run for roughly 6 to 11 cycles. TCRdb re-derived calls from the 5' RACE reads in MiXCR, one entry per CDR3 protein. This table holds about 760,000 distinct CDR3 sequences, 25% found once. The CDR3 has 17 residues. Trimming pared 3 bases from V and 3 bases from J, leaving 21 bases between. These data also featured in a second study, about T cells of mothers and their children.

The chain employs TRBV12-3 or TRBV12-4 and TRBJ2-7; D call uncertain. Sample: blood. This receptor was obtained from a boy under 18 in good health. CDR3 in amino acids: CASSFLLETPTYYEQYF. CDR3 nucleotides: TGTGCCAGCAGTTTCCTATTGGAGACCCCCACCTACTACGAGCAGTACTTC.